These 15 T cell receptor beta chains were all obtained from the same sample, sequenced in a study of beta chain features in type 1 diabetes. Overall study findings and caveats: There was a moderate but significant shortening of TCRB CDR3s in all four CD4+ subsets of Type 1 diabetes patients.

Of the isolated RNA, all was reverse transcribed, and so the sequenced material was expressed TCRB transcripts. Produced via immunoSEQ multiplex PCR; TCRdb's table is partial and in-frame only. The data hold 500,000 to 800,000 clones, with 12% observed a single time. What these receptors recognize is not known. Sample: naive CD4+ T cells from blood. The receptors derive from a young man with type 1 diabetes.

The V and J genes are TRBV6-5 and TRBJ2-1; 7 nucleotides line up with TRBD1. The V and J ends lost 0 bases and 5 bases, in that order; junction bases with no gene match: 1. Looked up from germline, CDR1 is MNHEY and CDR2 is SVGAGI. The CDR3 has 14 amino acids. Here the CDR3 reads CASSYSGTDNEQFF. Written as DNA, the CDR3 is TGTGCCAGCAGTTACTCCGGGACAGACAATGAGCAGTTCTTC.

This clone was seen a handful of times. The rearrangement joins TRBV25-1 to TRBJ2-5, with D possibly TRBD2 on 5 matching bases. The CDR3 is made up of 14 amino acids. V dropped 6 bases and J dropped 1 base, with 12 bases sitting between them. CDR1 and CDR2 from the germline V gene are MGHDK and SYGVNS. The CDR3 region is CASRASGSQETQYF. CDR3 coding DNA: TGTGCCAGCAGAGCGTCGGGGTCCCAAGAGACCCAGTACTTC.

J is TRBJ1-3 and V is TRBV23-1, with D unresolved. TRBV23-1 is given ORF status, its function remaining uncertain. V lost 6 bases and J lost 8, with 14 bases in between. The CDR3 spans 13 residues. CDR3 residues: CASSAACWDTIYF. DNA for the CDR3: TGCGCCAGCAGCGCCGCGTGCTGGGACACCATATATTTT.

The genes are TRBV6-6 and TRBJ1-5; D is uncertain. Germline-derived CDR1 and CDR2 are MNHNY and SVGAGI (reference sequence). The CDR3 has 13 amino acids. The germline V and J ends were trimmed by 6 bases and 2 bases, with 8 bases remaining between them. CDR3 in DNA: TGTGCCAGCAGCTTGTGGCGCAATCAGCCCCAGCATTTT. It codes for CASSLWRNQPQHF.

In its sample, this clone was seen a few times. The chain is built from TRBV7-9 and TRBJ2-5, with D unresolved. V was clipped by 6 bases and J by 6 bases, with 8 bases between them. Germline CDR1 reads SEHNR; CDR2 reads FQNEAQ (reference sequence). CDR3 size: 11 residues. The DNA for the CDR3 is TGTGCCAGCAGTGACCTCCAGACCCAGTACTTC. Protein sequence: CASSDLQTQYF.

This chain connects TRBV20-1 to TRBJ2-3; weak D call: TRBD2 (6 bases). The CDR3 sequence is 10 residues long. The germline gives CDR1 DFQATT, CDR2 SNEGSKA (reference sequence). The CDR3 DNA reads TGCGGAGGGTTCACAGATACGCAGTATTTT. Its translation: CGGFTDTQYF.

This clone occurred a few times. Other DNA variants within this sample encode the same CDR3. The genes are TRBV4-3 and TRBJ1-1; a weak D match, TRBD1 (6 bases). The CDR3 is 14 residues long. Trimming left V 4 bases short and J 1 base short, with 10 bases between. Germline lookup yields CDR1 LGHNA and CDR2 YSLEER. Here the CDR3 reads CASSLARGNTEAFF. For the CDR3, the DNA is TGCGCCAGCAGCCTGGCCAGGGGGAACACTGAAGCTTTCTTT.

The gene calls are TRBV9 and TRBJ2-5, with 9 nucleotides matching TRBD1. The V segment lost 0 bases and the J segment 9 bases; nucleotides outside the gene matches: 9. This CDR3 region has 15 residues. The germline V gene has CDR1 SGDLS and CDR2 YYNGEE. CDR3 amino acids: CASSVEVGQGMAQYF. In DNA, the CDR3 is TGTGCCAGCAGCGTAGAGGTTGGACAGGGGATGGCCCAGTACTTC.

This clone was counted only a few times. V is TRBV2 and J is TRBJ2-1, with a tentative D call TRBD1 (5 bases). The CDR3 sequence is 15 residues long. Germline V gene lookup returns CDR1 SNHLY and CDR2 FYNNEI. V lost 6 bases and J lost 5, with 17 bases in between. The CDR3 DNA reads TGTGCCAGCAGCCCCCTGACAGCTCAGAACAATGAGCAGTTCTTC. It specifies CASSPLTAQNNEQFF.

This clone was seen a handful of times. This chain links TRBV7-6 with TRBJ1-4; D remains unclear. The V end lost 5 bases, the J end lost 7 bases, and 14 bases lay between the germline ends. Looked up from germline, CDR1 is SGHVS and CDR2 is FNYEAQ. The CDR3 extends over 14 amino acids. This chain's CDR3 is CASSPSPGLEKLFF. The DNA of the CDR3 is TGTGCCAGCAGCCCGTCACCTGGGCTTGAAAAACTGTTTTTT.

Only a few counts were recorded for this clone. CDR3 DNA sequence: TGTGCCAGCAGCTTAGCCTCCGGGACAGGGGGAGAGACCCAGTACTTC. Translating gives CASSLASGTGGETQYF. This chain joins TRBV7-3 and TRBJ2-5; 11 bases map to TRBD1. V was pared by 2 bases and J by 4 bases, with 6 bases of the junction left unmatched. The CDR3 is 16 amino acids. Germline V gene lookup returns CDR1 SGHTA and CDR2 FQGTGA.

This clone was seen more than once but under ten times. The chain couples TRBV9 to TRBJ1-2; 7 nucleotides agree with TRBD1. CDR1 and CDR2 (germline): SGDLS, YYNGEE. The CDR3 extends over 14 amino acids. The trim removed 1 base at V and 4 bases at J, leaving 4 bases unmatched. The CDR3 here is CASSVKPGGYGYTF. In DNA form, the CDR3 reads TGTGCCAGCAGCGTAAAACCAGGGGGCTATGGCTACACCTTC.

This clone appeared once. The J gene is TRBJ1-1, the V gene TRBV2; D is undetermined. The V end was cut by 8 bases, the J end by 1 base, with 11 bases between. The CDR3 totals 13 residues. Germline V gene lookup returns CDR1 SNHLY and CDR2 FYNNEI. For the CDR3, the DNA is TGTGCCAGCTCATTGGGTTCGAACACTGAAGCTTTCTTT. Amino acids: CASSLGSNTEAFF.

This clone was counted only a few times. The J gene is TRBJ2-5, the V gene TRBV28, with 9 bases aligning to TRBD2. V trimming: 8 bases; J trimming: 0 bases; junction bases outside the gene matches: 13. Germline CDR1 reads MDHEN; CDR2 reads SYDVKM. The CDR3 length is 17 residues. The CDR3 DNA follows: TGTGCCAGCGAGGGCGGGGGGGCCCATAAGTACCAAGAGACCCAGTACTTC. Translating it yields CASEGGGAHKYQETQYF.

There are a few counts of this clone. The DNA of the CDR3 is TGTGCCAGCAGCACAACGGCAGGGGGACGGGAGCAGTTCTTC. Its protein is CASSTTAGGREQFF. The rearrangement links TRBV13 to TRBJ2-1, with 7 bases lining up with TRBD1. The junction had 11 bases not matched to a gene; V was cut back by 5 bases and J by 10 bases. This CDR3 has 14 residues. Germline-derived CDR1 and CDR2 are PRHDT and FYEKMQ (reference sequence).